The T cell receptor beta chain described here comes from a study of T cell responses to AZD1222 COVID-19 vaccine. Findings and limits, study-wide: All repertoire sampling was performed exclusively after the peak T cell response. Spike-wide coverage was observed for vaccine-associated CD4 TCRs, with dominant responses at 160-218 and 743-854.

Using immunoSEQ multiplex PCR, the repertoire was profiled, and TCRdb retains in-frame clones only, with some absent. The table has approximately 120,000 clones, around 90% seen once. Comments on this clone: Its antigen is unknown.

Germline CDR1 reads KGHDR; CDR2 reads SFDVKD. The CDR3 covers 13 residues. Between the trimmed V and J ends, which lost 7 bases and 1 base, there was a span of 10 bases. The origin of this receptor is an adult in good health. The V call is TRBV24-1, the J call TRBJ2-7; D possibly corresponds to TRBD2 (6 bases). Material: peripheral blood, obtained on day 0 of AZD1222 vaccination. The CDR3: CATRGRGSYEQYF. The CDR3 DNA sequence: TGTGCCACCAGAGGACGGGGGTCCTACGAGCAGTACTTC.